This T cell receptor beta chain was sequenced in a study of blood T cells in healthy people across ages. PCR was performed a second time for roughly 6 to 12 cycles using a sample-barcoded 5' primer and a J-beta primer mix. MiXCR, run by TCRdb on the 5' RACE reads, gives a single entry per CDR3 protein. The table has about 1.1 million distinct CDR3 sequences, roughly two fifths seen once; the top ten hold 10% to 15%. This clonotype appeared a few times. Sequencing input: blood. The source is a man between 18 and 35 years old in good health.

The CDR3 reads CASSLRASQNYGYTF. The CDR3 bases are TGCGCCAGCAGCTTGCGGGCCAGCCAAAACTATGGCTACACCTTC. The V call is TRBV5-1, the J call TRBJ1-2; D unclear. The CDR3 is made up of 15 amino acids. Trimming pared 1 base from V and 2 bases from J, leaving 12 bases between. Germline values: CDR1 SGHRS, CDR2 YFSETQ.